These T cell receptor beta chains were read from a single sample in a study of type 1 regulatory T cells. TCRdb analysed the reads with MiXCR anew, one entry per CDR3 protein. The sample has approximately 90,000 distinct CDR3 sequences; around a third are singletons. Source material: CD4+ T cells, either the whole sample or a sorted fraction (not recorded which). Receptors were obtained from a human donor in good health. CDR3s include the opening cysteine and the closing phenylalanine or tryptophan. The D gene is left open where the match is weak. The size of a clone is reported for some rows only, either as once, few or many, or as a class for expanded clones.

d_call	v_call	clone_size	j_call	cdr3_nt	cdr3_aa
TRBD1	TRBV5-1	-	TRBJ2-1	TGCGCCAGCAGCTTAGCGCTTCCGGGACAGGGAGAGTTCTTC	CASSLALPGQGEFF
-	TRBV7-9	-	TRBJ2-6	TGTGCCAGCAGCCTGACCCTCTCTGGGGCCAACGTCCTGACTTTC	CASSLTLSGANVLTF
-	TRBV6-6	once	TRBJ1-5	TGTGCCAGCAGTTCGGGGGGCTGGGGTCAGCCCCAGCATTTT	CASSSGGWGQPQHF
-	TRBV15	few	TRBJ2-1	TGTGCCACCAGTCAAGCTAGGGGGGTGTACAATGAGCAGTTCTTC	CATSQARGVYNEQFF
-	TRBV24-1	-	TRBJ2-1	TGTGCCACCAGTGACACAGGACGTCGCTCCTACAATGAGCAGTTCTTC	CATSDTGRRSYNEQFF
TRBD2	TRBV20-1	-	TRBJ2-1	TGCAGTGCGTGGACTAGCGCTAGCCATGAGCAGTTCTTC	CSAWTSASHEQFF
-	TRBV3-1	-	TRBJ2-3	TGTGCCAGCAGCCAAGGCGCAAGTTCGCAGTATTTT	CASSQGASSQYF
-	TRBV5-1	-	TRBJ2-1	TGCGCCAGCAGCCGGGCTAGCGCCTTGAGCTCCTACAATGAGCAGTTCTTC	CASSRASALSSYNEQFF
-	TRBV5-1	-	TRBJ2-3	TGCGCCAGCAGCTTCACATCTAGCTCAGATACGCAGTATTTT	CASSFTSSSDTQYF
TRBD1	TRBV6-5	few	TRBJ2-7	TGTGCCAGCAGTTCCGAGGGGGCGCGACCCTACGAGCAGTACTTC	CASSSEGARPYEQYF
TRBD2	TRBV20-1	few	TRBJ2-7	TGCAGTGCAGCGGGAGAGGGCGAGCAGTACTTC	CSAAGEGEQYF
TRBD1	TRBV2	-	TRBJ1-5	TGTGCCAGCAGGGGAGGGACAGCAGGTCAGCCCCAGCATTTT	CASRGGTAGQPQHF
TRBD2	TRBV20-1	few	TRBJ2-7	TGCAGTGCTAACACGGCGGGGCTAGCGGGAAAATCCTACGAGCAGTACTTC	CSANTAGLAGKSYEQYF
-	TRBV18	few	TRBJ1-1	TGTGCCAGCTCAAAGGGGGATACTGAAGCTTTCTTT	CASSKGDTEAFF
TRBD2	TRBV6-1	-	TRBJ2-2	TGTGCCAGCAGTGAACTAGCGGGATATACCGGGGAGCTGTTTTTT	CASSELAGYTGELFF
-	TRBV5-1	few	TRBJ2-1	TGCGCCAGCAGCCCGGGTCTTACAGGGCCCAATGAGCAGTTCTTC	CASSPGLTGPNEQFF
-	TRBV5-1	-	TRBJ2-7	TGCGCCAGCAGCCGGGACCCCTACGAGCAGTACTTC	CASSRDPYEQYF
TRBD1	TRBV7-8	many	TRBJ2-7	TGTGCCAGCAGCTACGGACAGGGGTTCTCAAGCTCCTACGAGCAGTACTTC	CASSYGQGFSSSYEQYF
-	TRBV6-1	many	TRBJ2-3	TGTGCCAGCAGTTCACGACGGTCCGACGCCACAGATACGCAGTATTTT	CASSSRRSDATDTQYF
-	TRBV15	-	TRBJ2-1	TGTGCCACCAGCAGAGATCGGCTGGCGGGGCGGCCCTCCTACAATGAGCAGTTCTTC	CATSRDRLAGRPSYNEQFF
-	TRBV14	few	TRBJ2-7	TGTGCCAGCAGCCAAGTGGAGGACAACCGATACGAGCAGTACTTC	CASSQVEDNRYEQYF
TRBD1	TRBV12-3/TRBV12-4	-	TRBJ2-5	TGTGCCAGCAAGCGGGACAGGGGAAACCAAGAGACCCAGTACTTC	CASKRDRGNQETQYF
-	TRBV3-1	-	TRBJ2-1	TGTGCCAGCAGCCAAGAGGGCCAAGGGATTGAGCAGTTCTTC	CASSQEGQGIEQFF
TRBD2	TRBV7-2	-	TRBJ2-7	TGTGCCAGCAGCTTAGTCTCGAGTCTAACTAGCGGGAATTTCTACGAGCAGTACTTC	CASSLVSSLTSGNFYEQYF
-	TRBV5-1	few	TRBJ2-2	TGCGCCAGCAGCCCCATCTTGGGCGGAAGTAGTAACGGGGAGCTGTTTTTT	CASSPILGGSSNGELFF
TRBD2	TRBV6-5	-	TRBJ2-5	TGTGCCAGCACCCTTAGCGGGAGGGCCACGGAGACCCAGTACTTC	CASTLSGRATETQYF
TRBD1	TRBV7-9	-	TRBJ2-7	TGTGCCAGCAGTTTTCTGGGGACAGGGGAACCCTACGAGCAGTACTTC	CASSFLGTGEPYEQYF
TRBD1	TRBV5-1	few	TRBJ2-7	TGCGCCAGCAGACCCCTTTACAGGGGGACGTACGAGCAGTACTTC	CASRPLYRGTYEQYF
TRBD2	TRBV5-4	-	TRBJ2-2	TGTGCCAGCAGCCCCGGACTAGCGGGAGTGTCCGGGGAGCTGTTTTTT	CASSPGLAGVSGELFF
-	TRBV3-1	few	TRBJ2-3	TGTGCCAGCAGCCAAGATAACACAGATACGCAGTATTTT	CASSQDNTDTQYF
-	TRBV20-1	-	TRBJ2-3	TGCGGTGTAAAGATCGGATTGCGGGATCTACTTATCACAGATACGCAGTATTTT	CGVKIGLRDLLITDTQYF
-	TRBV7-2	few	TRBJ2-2	TGTGCCAGCAGCCTCGGGATAGTCGCCGGGGAGCTGTTTTTT	CASSLGIVAGELFF
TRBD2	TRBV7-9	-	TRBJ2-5	TGTGCCAGCAGCCTCGGGACTAGCTCAATAGAGACCCAGTACTTC	CASSLGTSSIETQYF
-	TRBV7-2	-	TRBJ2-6	TGTGCCAGCAGCTTAGCGCTATGGGGCGCTGGGGGGGCCAACGTCCTGACTTTC	CASSLALWGAGGANVLTF
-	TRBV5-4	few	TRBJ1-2	TGTGCCAGCAGCTCAGGACAGCAGTATGGCTACACCTTC	CASSSGQQYGYTF
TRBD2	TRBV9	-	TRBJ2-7	TGTGCCAGCAGCGACCTAGCGGGAGGATTGGGGGAGTACTTC	CASSDLAGGLGEYF
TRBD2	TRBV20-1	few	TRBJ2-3	TGCAGTGCTGTAAAGAGCGGGAGTACGCCAGATACGCAGTATTTT	CSAVKSGSTPDTQYF
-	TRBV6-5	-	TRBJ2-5	TGTGCCAGCAGTTCCCTCCCCATAGAGACTAAGGGGACCCAGTACTTC	CASSSLPIETKGTQYF
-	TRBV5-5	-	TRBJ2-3	TGTGCCAGCAGCTTGCTGGGCCACCGTGGGGGCACAGATACGCAGTATTTT	CASSLLGHRGGTDTQYF
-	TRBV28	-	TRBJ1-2	TGTGCCAGCAGTTTGGACCAGGATGGCTACACCTTC	CASSLDQDGYTF
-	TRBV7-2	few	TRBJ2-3	TGTGCCAGCAGCTTCGGAGGCCGCACAGATACGCAGTATTTT	CASSFGGRTDTQYF
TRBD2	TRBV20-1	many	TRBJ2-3	TGCAGTGCTAGAGATAGCGGGGGGCAGGCGCAGTATTTT	CSARDSGGQAQYF
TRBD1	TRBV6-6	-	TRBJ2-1	TGTGCCAGCAGTTATTTGGGACAGGATGACAATGAGCAGTTCTTC	CASSYLGQDDNEQFF
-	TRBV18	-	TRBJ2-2	TGTGCCAGCTCACCAGGGAGCACCGGGGAGCTGTTTTTT	CASSPGSTGELFF
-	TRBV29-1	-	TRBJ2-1	TGCAGCGACCCCTCTCAATCGCGCAATGAGCAGTTCTTC	CSDPSQSRNEQFF
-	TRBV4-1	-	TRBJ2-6	TGCGCCAGCAGCCAAACCCAGCGGCCTCGCTCTGGGGCCAACGTCCTGACTTTC	CASSQTQRPRSGANVLTF
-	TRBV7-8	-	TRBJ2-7	TGTGCCAGCAGCTCTTGGGGGTTCGGGTCCTACGAGCAGTACTTC	CASSSWGFGSYEQYF
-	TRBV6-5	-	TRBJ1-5	TGTGCCAGCACCGGCGGGGGTAGCAATCAGCCCCAGCATTTT	CASTGGGSNQPQHF
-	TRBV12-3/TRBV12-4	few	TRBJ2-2	TGTGCCAGCAGTCAAATTCCGGCCGGGGAGCTGTTTTTT	CASSQIPAGELFF